A single sample gave rise to the 21 T cell receptor beta chains below, sequenced in a study of identical twins. TCRdb re-called the 5' RACE reads through MiXCR, storing one row per CDR3 protein. The top ten clones hold around 5% of a sample with about 250,000 distinct CDR3 sequences, 6% to 8.5% of them seen once. The same sample was also used in a study of yellow fever vaccine responses in identical twins.

Specimen: CD8+ T cells sorted from blood. Every receptor here comes from a woman aged 18-30 years in good health.

The V gene is TRBV6-1, the J gene TRBJ2-1; a possible D gene is TRBD1 (6 bases). Per germline, CDR1 MNHNS and CDR2 SASEGT. V shed 0 bases and J shed 9 bases, with 24 bases lying between them. The CDR3 covers 18 residues. DNA for the CDR3: TGTGCCAGCAGTGAAGCGCAGGGGCTCCGGGACGTCCTAGGTGAGCAGTTCTTC. This codes for CASSEAQGLRDVLGEQFF.

The rearrangement joins TRBV12-3 or TRBV12-4 to TRBJ1-6; a possible D gene is TRBD1 (5 bases). Trimming removed 5 bases at V and 7 bases at J, with 21 bases between. The CDR3 has 17 amino acids. In DNA form, the CDR3 reads TGTGCCAGCAGTCCTCTTGCGGGGGGGGTTGGGAATTCACCCCTCCACTTT. Translating gives CASSPLAGGVGNSPLHF.

This clonotype was seen more than once but under ten times. The CDR3 sequence: CASIGQGERVPEAFF. In DNA, the CDR3 is TGTGCCAGCATTGGACAGGGGGAAAGAGTCCCTGAAGCTTTCTTT. The chain links TRBV9 to TRBJ1-1; 10 bases match TRBD1. Per germline, CDR1 SGDLS and CDR2 YYNGEE. After removal of 6 bases from V and 6 bases from J, the junction contained 11 bases not matched to a gene. This CDR3 is 15 amino acids long.

The sample holds a few counts of this clonotype. The chain is built from TRBV6-1 and TRBJ1-1; D uncertain. The CDR3 totals 17 residues. From germline, CDR1 is MNHNS and CDR2 SASEGT. V lost 7 bases and J lost 0, with 21 bases in between. The CDR3 bases are TGTGCCAGCACCATCACATTACCCGGACGGATGAACACTGAAGCTTTCTTT. Translation: CASTITLPGRMNTEAFF.

This clonotype was counted ten times or more. This rearrangement joins TRBV14 to TRBJ2-7; D is tentatively TRBD1 or TRBD2 (5 bases each). Trimming shortened V by 6 bases and J by 4 bases, and 19 bases separated the two germline ends. The V gene's germline CDR1 is SGHDN and CDR2 FVKESK. The length of the CDR3 is 15 residues. The DNA for the CDR3 is TGTGCCAGCAGTCCCGGGTGGGGACCGGGGTACGAGCAGTACGTC. Its protein product is CASSPGWGPGYEQYV.

This clonotype has at least ten counts. This sequence joins TRBV6-5 and TRBJ1-2, with a weak D call TRBD1 (6 bases). Germline lookup yields CDR1 MNHEY and CDR2 SVGAGI. V lost 0 bases to trimming and J lost 8 bases, with 13 bases between them. This CDR3 has 14 residues. The CDR3 here is CASSYSGRGEGYTF. The CDR3 DNA reads TGTGCCAGCAGTTACTCTGGCAGGGGAGAAGGCTACACCTTC.

This clonotype appeared a few times. The gene calls are TRBV6-1 and TRBJ1-6; no firm D call. V lost 0 bases, J lost 5 bases, and 8 bases lay in between. This CDR3 spans 15 amino acids. Germline CDR1 MNHNS, CDR2 SASEGT. The CDR3 region is CASSEAPGDNSPLHF. The DNA of the CDR3 is TGTGCCAGCAGTGAAGCACCCGGGGATAATTCACCCCTCCACTTT.

Ten or more counts support this clonotype. The chain joins TRBV12-3 or TRBV12-4 to TRBJ2-5; D gene unclear. The CDR3 extends over 11 amino acids. The ends were cut back, 7 bases at V and 4 bases at J, with 7 bases in the middle. CDR3 bases: TGTGCCAGCATGAAGTCAGAGACCCAGTACTTC. Translation: CASMKSETQYF.

This clonotype was recorded at least ten times. The V call is TRBV29-1, the J call TRBJ2-1, with 8 bases fitting TRBD2. This CDR3 has 11 residues. Germline V gene lookup returns CDR1 SQVTM and CDR2 ANQGSEA. V lost 7 bases, J lost 15 bases, and 11 bases stayed unmatched. CDR3 in amino acids: CSAEGREDWFF. The CDR3 DNA reads TGCAGCGCTGAGGGGCGGGAGGATTGGTTCTTC.

This clonotype was found many times. The chain is built from TRBV12-3 or TRBV12-4 and TRBJ2-2; D unresolved. CDR3 size: 11 residues. V lost 8 bases to trimming and J lost 1 base, with 2 bases between them. CDR3 DNA: TGTGCCAGCCTGAACACCGGGGAGCTGTTTTTT. Residues: CASLNTGELFF.

The chain joins TRBV28 to TRBJ2-2, with 12 bases matching TRBD2. This CDR3 is built from 19 residues. V dropped 3 bases and J dropped 5; count of bases not matched to a gene: 13. Per germline, CDR1 MDHEN and CDR2 SYDVKM. CDR3 loop: CASSFTASGGAVGTGELFF. As DNA, the CDR3 is TGTGCCAGCAGTTTCACGGCTAGCGGGGGGGCCGTTGGTACCGGGGAGCTGTTTTTT.

This chain joins TRBV11-3 and TRBJ1-1, with TRBD1 identical over 7 bases. The CDR3 has 13 amino acids. In germline, CDR1 is SGHNT, CDR2 YENEEA. V trimming: 5 bases; J trimming: 4 bases; junction bases outside the gene matches: 4. The DNA for the CDR3 is TGTGCCAGCAGCGAAGGACAGGTCACTGAAGCTTTCTTT. Translation gives CASSEGQVTEAFF.

The J gene is TRBJ2-7, the V gene TRBV7-9; D is unresolved. The ends were cut back, 1 base at V and 7 bases at J, with 14 bases in the middle. Germline values: CDR1 SEHNR, CDR2 FQNEAQ (reference sequence). The CDR3 extends over 14 amino acids. In DNA, the CDR3 is TGTGCCAGCAGCTTAGGAAGGCCCCATGGGGAGCAGTACTTC. This codes for CASSLGRPHGEQYF.

This clonotype was detected many times. The rearrangement joins TRBV29-1 to TRBJ2-3; maybe TRBD2 (5 bases). This CDR3 has 13 residues. Trimming shortened V by 5 bases and J by 1 base, and 10 bases separated the two germline ends. CDR1 is SQVTM and CDR2 is ANQGSEA in the germline V gene. CDR3 nucleotides: TGCAGCGTTTGGGGTAGCGGCACAGATACGCAGTATTTT. It encodes CSVWGSGTDTQYF.

This chain's CDR3 is CASSLGGGGGTEAFF. The CDR3 region has the DNA TGTGCCAGCAGCTTAGGAGGGGGAGGTGGCACTGAAGCTTTCTTT. This chain uses TRBV11-2 with TRBJ1-1; D perhaps matches TRBD1 (6 bases). The CDR3 has 15 amino acids. CDR1 and CDR2 (germline): SGHAT, FQNNGV. Between the trimmed V and J ends, which lost 1 base and 4 bases, there was a span of 13 bases.

Only a few counts were recorded for this clonotype. This chain uses TRBV25-1 with TRBJ2-1; TRBD2 might be the D (5 bases). With 1 base removed from V and 5 bases from J, the gap between germline ends came to 12 bases. Germline CDR1 and CDR2: MGHDK and SYGVNS. The CDR3 covers 15 residues. For the CDR3, the DNA is TGTGCCAGCAGTGAATTTGCCAGCGGTGACAATGAGCAGTTCTTC. Translating gives CASSEFASGDNEQFF.

The J gene is TRBJ2-5, the V gene TRBV5-6; D may be TRBD2 (6 bases). The CDR3 runs to 15 residues. Per the germline V gene, CDR1 is SGHDT and CDR2 is YYEEEE. Deletions cut 3 bases from V and 5 bases from J, with 17 bases between. The CDR3 spells CASSWGTLAAETQYF. CDR3 DNA sequence: TGTGCCAGCAGCTGGGGGACTCTAGCAGCGGAGACCCAGTACTTC.

This clonotype was found many times. V and J are TRBV7-9 and TRBJ2-7; D unresolved. The V gene's germline CDR1 is SEHNR and CDR2 FQNEAQ (reference sequence). The V gene lost 4 bases and the J gene lost 6 bases, with 16 bases spanning the gap. The CDR3 runs 14 residues. This CDR3 is CASSSLMALSEQYV. CDR3 coding DNA: TGTGCCAGCAGCTCGTTGATGGCCCTTTCCGAGCAGTACGTC.

This clonotype was recorded a few times. V usage is TRBV15 and J usage is TRBJ2-5, with D tentatively TRBD2 (5 bases). Germline V gene data show CDR1 as LNHNV and CDR2 as YYDKDF (reference sequence). The CDR3 totals 15 residues. Trimming took off 1 base at V and 5 bases at J, with 14 bases between the two ends. In DNA, the CDR3 is TGTGCCACCAGCAGAGGGCCTCCTCCGGGGGAGACCCAGTACTTC. Translation: CATSRGPPPGETQYF. The full variable domain, its missing parts supplied by reference TRBV15 and TRBJ2-5, is DAMVIQNPRYQVTQFGKPVTLSCSQTLNHNVMYWYQQKSSQAPKLLFHYYDKDFNNEADTPDNFQSRRPNTSFCFLDIRSPGLGDTAMYLCATSRGPPPGETQYFGPGTRLLVL.

The V and J genes are TRBV12-3 or TRBV12-4 and TRBJ2-7, with TRBD2 identical over 11 bases. Germline trimming cut 6 bases from V and 5 bases from J; bases unmatched to any gene: 3. CDR3 size: 13 residues. The CDR3: CASRGLADNEQYF. The CDR3 region has the DNA TGTGCCAGCAGGGGACTAGCGGACAACGAGCAGTACTTC.

This clonotype was counted at least ten times. The chain couples TRBV29-1 to TRBJ2-1; D is uncertain. Trimming stripped 3 bases from V and 3 bases from J, with 6 bases between. This CDR3 has 12 residues. The germline V gene has CDR1 SQVTM and CDR2 ANQGSEA. CDR3 sequence (DNA): TGCAGCGTTGAGGCCCTCTACAATGAGCAGTTCTTC. Its protein is CSVEALYNEQFF.